The subject of this entry is one TCR beta chain. These data are taken from a study of graft-versus-host responses after intestinal transplantation. V was clipped by 2 bases and J by 1 base, with 3 bases between them. The germline gives CDR1 SGHAT, CDR2 FQNNGV. This CDR3 has 14 residues. Sequencing was performed with immunoSEQ multiplex PCR; in TCRdb, only in-frame clones are kept and a portion is missing. The sample has fewer than 50,000 clones; 91% are singletons. The sequence was obtained from a human patient who received an intestinal transplant, so some T cells may come from the graft donor. The chain uses TRBV11-2 and TRBJ1-6; D gene uncertain. Sequencing was performed on PBMCs, taken 524 days after transplant. The CDR3 protein is CASSLRSYNSPLHF. The CDR3 DNA sequence: TGTGCCAGCAGCTTACGGTCCTATAATTCACCCCTCCACTTT.